This passage covers 23 T cell receptor beta chains from one sample sequenced in a study of T-cell reconstitution after alpha-beta-depleted transplantation in children. Unique molecular identifiers were built into the TCRbeta library. From the PCR reads, TCRdb called clonotypes with MiXCR, one entry per CDR3 protein. The table includes 200,000 to 300,000 distinct CDR3 sequences, about 11% detected once. The sequencing here drew on PBMCs from the stem cell graft donor, taken from the stem cell graft. Receptors originate from a human donor who donated a stem cell graft to a child with acute lymphoblastic leukemia.

This clonotype showed up many times. The chain combines TRBV20-1 with TRBJ2-7, with D hard to call. The germline CDR1 and CDR2 sequences are DFQATT and SNEGSKA (reference sequence). V lost 4 bases and J lost 0, with 13 bases in between. This CDR3 region has 14 residues. The CDR3, as DNA: TGCAGTGCTATGCCCCTAGACGGCTCCTACGAGCAGTACTTC. Its translation: CSAMPLDGSYEQYF.

This clonotype was observed a handful of times. The chain combines TRBV5-1 with TRBJ2-7; the D is unclear. CDR3 length: 14 residues. Germline V CDR1 and CDR2: SGHRS, YFSETQ. V was trimmed by 5 bases and J by 3 bases, leaving 15 bases between them. The CDR3 nucleotides read TGCGCCAGCAGTTATCCGGGCCTCGACTACGAGCAGTACTTC. As protein: CASSYPGLDYEQYF.

A remark on this clonotype: At one end the junction does not follow the germline gene, possibly because of a read error. J is TRBJ1-5 and V is TRBV19; TRBD1 matches at 8 bases. The CDR3 is 12 amino acids. The germline gives CDR1 LNHDA, CDR2 SQIVND (reference sequence). The CDR3 protein is CASTNRDRQGFF. CDR3 bases: TGTGCCAGTACGAACCGGGACAGGCAAGGTTTTTTT.

A remark on this clonotype: One base away lies a much larger clone, so this may be a sequencing read error. V usage is TRBV5-1 and J usage is TRBJ1-1, with 7 bases that match TRBD1. Germline lookup yields CDR1 SGHRS and CDR2 YFSETQ. The CDR3 length is 15 residues. CDR3 nucleotides: TGCGCCGGCAGCTTGTTGGGCAGGGGGAGCACTGAAGCTTTCTTT. Protein product: CAGSLLGRGSTEAFF.

Regarding this clonotype: With a much larger clone just one base away, this may be a read error. The chain joins TRBV20-1 to TRBJ2-1; D perhaps matches TRBD2 (5 bases). Germline assignment: CDR1 DFQATT and CDR2 SNEGSKA (reference sequence). This CDR3 comprises 14 residues. CDR3 in DNA: TGCAGTGCTTCCCACGGGGTGAGGTACAATGAGCTGTTCTTC. Translation: CSASHGVRYNELFF.

This clonotype was seen at least ten times. CDR3 in DNA: TGTGCCAGCAGTTACGGCGAGAAACTGTTTTTT. It is translated as CASSYGEKLFF. The J gene is TRBJ1-4, the V gene TRBV6-5; D remains ambiguous. The germline gives CDR1 MNHEY, CDR2 SVGAGI. V was cut by 2 bases and J by 11 bases, with 6 bases left in between. CDR3 length: 11 residues.

This clonotype was seen repeatedly, ten times or more. The V call is TRBV24-1, the J call TRBJ1-2; unclear D gene. Between the trimmed V and J ends, which lost 4 bases and 2 bases, there was a span of 10 bases. CDR1 is KGHDR, CDR2 SFDVKD, per germline. The CDR3 consists of 14 residues. In DNA, the CDR3 is TGTGCCACCAGTGACACCAAGTCCAACTATGGCTACACCTTC. It codes for CATSDTKSNYGYTF.

This clonotype showed up just a few times. This chain joins TRBV29-1 and TRBJ1-1; tentative D call: TRBD1 (5 bases). In germline, CDR1 is SQVTM, CDR2 ANQGSEA. The CDR3 contains 15 residues. V was shortened by 6 bases and J by 2 bases, with 19 bases between the two germline ends. The CDR3 reads CSVRWGGVHNTEAFF. Here the CDR3 DNA reads TGCAGCGTCCGTTGGGGGGGGGTTCACAACACTGAAGCTTTCTTT. Based on the CDR3 plus reference TRBV29-1 and TRBJ1-1, the full variable domain is SAVISQKPSRDICQRGTSLTIQCQVDSQVTMMFWYRQQPGQSLTLIATANQGSEATYESGFVIDKFPISRPNLTFSTLTVSNMSPEDSSIYLCSVRWGGVHNTEAFFGQGTRLTVV.

This chain uses TRBV3-1 with TRBJ1-3; 7 bases fit TRBD1. The J segment lost 2 bases and the V segment lost 6 bases, leaving 7 bases of the junction unmatched. This CDR3 region has 15 residues. CDR1 and CDR2 (germline): LGHDT, YNNKEL (reference sequence). CDR3 DNA: TGTGCCAGCAGGCCAGCGACAGGGACTGGAAACACCATATATTTT. Protein sequence: CASRPATGTGNTIYF.

This clonotype was seen at least ten times. The chain carries TRBV15 and TRBJ1-2; 8 nucleotides line up with TRBD1. CDR3 length equals 18 residues. Germline V gives CDR1 LNHNV, CDR2 YYDKDF (reference sequence). V dropped 2 bases and J dropped 8; count of bases not matched to a gene: 19. The CDR3 spells CATSRSGQGMRLPSGYTF. CDR3 nucleotides: TGTGCCACCAGCAGATCAGGACAGGGTATGCGGCTACCAAGCGGCTACACCTTC. Variable domain in full (rest from reference TRBV15 and TRBJ1-2): DAMVIQNPRYQVTQFGKPVTLSCSQTLNHNVMYWYQQKSSQAPKLLFHYYDKDFNNEADTPDNFQSRRPNTSFCFLDIRSPGLGDTAMYLCATSRSGQGMRLPSGYTFGSGTRLTVV.

This clonotype showed up many times. This rearrangement joins TRBV25-1 to TRBJ2-7, with 7 bases lining up with TRBD1. The CDR3 has 15 amino acids. J gave up 2 bases and V 1 base, and 5 bases lay outside the gene matches. Per germline, CDR1 MGHDK and CDR2 SYGVNS. CDR3 bases: TGTGCCAGCAGTGAATCGAAGGGACAGCCCTACGAGCAGTACTTC. It translates to CASSESKGQPYEQYF.

This clonotype was found many times. This sequence joins TRBV5-1 and TRBJ1-1; maybe TRBD1 (6 bases). V shed 4 bases and J shed 3 bases, with 13 bases lying between them. CDR3 length: 14 amino acids. Germline loops: CDR1 SGHRS, CDR2 YFSETQ. The CDR3 DNA reads as TGCGCCAGCAGCCCCGGAGGGGGTGACACTGAAGCTTTCTTT. Residues: CASSPGGGDTEAFF.

The chain uses TRBV7-8 and TRBJ2-5; D is perhaps TRBD2 (6 bases). The CDR3 sequence is 13 residues long. Germline CDR1 SGHVS, CDR2 FQNEAQ. V lost 5 bases and J 7 bases, leaving 14 bases between the germline ends. In DNA form, the CDR3 reads TGTGCCAGCAGCCTCACCCCTAGCGTGACCCAGTACTTC. The encoded protein is CASSLTPSVTQYF.

To note about this clonotype: A much larger clone lies a single base off, so this may be a read error. CDR3 residues: CASSARDRGWVNEQYF. The CDR3 DNA reads TGTGCCAGCAGCGCCCGGGACAGGGGATGGGTGAACGAGCAGTACTTC. The chain combines TRBV3-1 with TRBJ2-7; 10 nucleotides match TRBD1. CDR3 length equals 16 residues. V dropped 5 bases and J dropped 5; count of bases not matched to a gene: 12. CDR1 and CDR2 (germline): LGHDT, YNNKEL (reference sequence).

In its sample, this clonotype was seen many times. The J gene is TRBJ2-1, the V gene TRBV6-2 or TRBV6-3, with D possibly being TRBD2 (5 bases). The V gene's germline CDR1 is MNHEY and CDR2 SVGEGT. This CDR3 is built from 12 residues. V dropped 8 bases and J dropped 4 bases, with 9 bases sitting between them. DNA of the CDR3: TGTGCCAGCGGACTTTTTTACAATGAGCAGTTCTTC. The encoded protein is CASGLFYNEQFF.

There are many counts of this clonotype. This sequence joins TRBV6-5 and TRBJ1-5; D remains unclear. The CDR3 runs to 11 residues. V lost 8 bases and J lost 7, with 9 bases in between. The V gene's germline CDR1 is MNHEY and CDR2 SVGAGI. The CDR3 DNA follows: TGTGCCAGCGGATTCGGGCAGCCCCAGCATTTT. This encodes CASGFGQPQHF.

This clonotype was found many times. CDR3: CASSASHFTEAFF. The CDR3 DNA is TGTGCCAGCAGCGCATCGCATTTCACTGAAGCTTTCTTT. The rearrangement joins TRBV9 to TRBJ1-1; D not resolved. The CDR3 has 13 residues. Looked up from germline, CDR1 is SGDLS and CDR2 is YYNGEE. Trimming removed 3 bases at V and 4 bases at J, with 10 bases between. The variable domain in full, completed from reference TRBV9 and TRBJ1-1, reads DSGVTQTPKHLITATGQRVTLRCSPRSGDLSVYWYQQSLDQGLQFLIQYYNGEERAKGNILERFSAQQFPDLHSELNLSSLELGDSALYFCASSASHFTEAFFGQGTRLTVV.

This clonotype turned up a few times. As DNA, the CDR3 is TGTGCCAGCAGCTTAGAGACAAAAGGGGTCAGAACCTACGAGCAGTACTTC. This codes for CASSLETKGVRTYEQYF. The chain links TRBV7-6 to TRBJ2-7, with D possibly TRBD1 on 5 matching bases. This CDR3 has 17 residues. With 1 base removed from V and 2 bases from J, the gap between germline ends came to 18 bases. Germline V gene lookup returns CDR1 SGHVS and CDR2 FNYEAQ.

This clonotype was detected ten times or more. The chain employs TRBV5-1 and TRBJ2-3, with 8 bases matching TRBD2. J gave up 5 bases and V 4 bases, and 6 bases lay outside the gene matches. The CDR3 has 14 amino acids. CDR1 is SGHRS and CDR2 is YFSETQ in the germline V gene. CDR3 amino acids: CASSAGGDKDTQYF. The CDR3 DNA is TGCGCCAGCAGCGCCGGGGGGGACAAAGATACGCAGTATTTT.

The table lists this clonotype with many counts. This sequence joins TRBV25-1 and TRBJ1-3, with 7 bases aligning to TRBD1. Per the germline V gene, CDR1 is MGHDK and CDR2 is SYGVNS. V trimming: 5 bases; J trimming: 4 bases; junction bases outside the gene matches: 8. The CDR3 has 15 amino acids. The DNA for the CDR3 is TGTGCCAGCAGTCCGATTAAGGGACAGGGAAACACCATATATTTT. It specifies CASSPIKGQGNTIYF.

This clonotype was seen ten or more times. This chain connects TRBV28 to TRBJ2-1, with D perhaps matching TRBD2 (5 bases). Trimming left V 3 bases short and J 8 bases short, with 11 bases between. CDR1 MDHEN and CDR2 SYDVKM come from the germline V gene. This CDR3 has 13 residues. The DNA of the CDR3 is TGTGCCAGCAGTTTCGGACTCCGGGATGAGCAGTTCTTC. Encoded protein: CASSFGLRDEQFF.

There are many counts of this clonotype. The J gene is TRBJ1-1, the V gene TRBV18, with D unclear. The CDR3 has 15 residues. Deletions cut 0 bases from V and 4 bases from J, with 12 bases between. Germline values: CDR1 KGHSH, CDR2 LQKENI. DNA for the CDR3: TGTGCCAGCTCACCACCGGTGGTCAAGATCACTGAAGCTTTCTTT. It encodes CASSPPVVKITEAFF.

This clonotype showed up just a few times. The rearrangement joins TRBV4-2 to TRBJ2-3; D is unclear. Germline V gene data show CDR1 as LGHNA and CDR2 as YNFKEQ. Trimming removed 3 bases at V and 0 bases at J, with 19 bases between. This CDR3 region has 18 residues. CDR3 nucleotide sequence: TGTGCCAGCAGCCATCCGGGCGAAACGGGTCTTAGCACAGATACGCAGTATTTT. Protein product: CASSHPGETGLSTDTQYF.